This T cell receptor beta chain was captured by sequencing in a study of control samples from healthy donors and cancer patients. Sequenced by immunoSEQ multiplex PCR; TCRdb stores in-frame clones only, minus some. The sample records 190,000 or so clones, 85% to 95% being singletons. V lost 3 bases, J lost 2 bases, and 8 bases stayed unmatched. There are 17 residues in the CDR3. Germline CDR1 MNHEY, CDR2 SMNVEV (reference sequence). The V call is TRBV27, the J call TRBJ2-3, with 10 bases fitting TRBD2. The specimen was blood. This receptor was taken from a young man in good health. The CDR3 spells CASSFSSGGTFTDTQYF. In nucleotides, the CDR3 is TGTGCCAGCAGTTTCTCTAGCGGGGGAACCTTCACAGATACGCAGTATTTT.